Given below is one T cell receptor beta chain in context. This clonotype appeared a few times. The target of this receptor is not known. Base qualities are missing; no much larger clone stands one base away. The library was produced with multiplex PCR. Sequencing relied on an Illumina HiSeq 4000. TCR beta libraries were built with iRepertoire HTBI primers and Arm-PCR amplification of CDR3 regions. Before sequencing, the PCR products underwent gel purification. The study's processing was this. Gene usage analysis of CDR3 amino acid clonotypes used the 60 to 80 TRBV and 14 TRBJ segments found across samples. COPE and FqMerger were used to merge the filtered high-quality paired reads into contigs. BLAST was used to align contigs to IMGT TRBV, TRBD and TRBJ reference genes, and CDR3 was defined according to IMGT. Any clonotype with a frequency above 0.1% was classified as a highly expanded clone. Repertoire diversity was measured by Shannon entropy, and V-J evenness by the Gini coefficient. Public clonotypes were defined as clonotypes shared by more than one individual. TCRdb ran its own pipeline on the public reads, namely fastp trimming at Q25 and MiXCR clone calling, and kept in-frame beta chains. Merged by CDR3 protein, the rows form single entries marked with the most common genes and DNA. TCRdb's processing, not the authors' own work, is the source of the V and J calls. This sample is represented by around 480,000 distinct CDR3 sequences; about 16% of them were singletons. The ten largest clones take up roughly 25% of the sample.

Reading from cysteine to phenylalanine, the CDR3 counts 12 amino acids. Kept here is only the CDR3 DNA, which spans 36 bases and is read in frame from base 1. CDR1 MNHNS and CDR2 SASEGT are derived from the germline V gene. V is pared back by 3 bases and J by 5 bases, with 5 bases lying between the germline termini. The data originate from a study of regulatory T cells in long-lasting Graves disease (dated by TCRdb to the early 2020s). As for the study more broadly: Antithyroid drugs had been taken for less than 3 months by newly diagnosed Graves' disease patients. Patients with persistent Graves' disease were compared with patients with newly diagnosed Graves' disease using TCR sequencing and RNA sequencing of peripheral blood. The study was registered as a clinical trial and conducted in China. A total of about 33 samples underwent TCR sequencing, from roughly 13 patients with persistent Graves' disease and about 20 patients with newly diagnosed Graves' disease. Results the study describes overall, beyond this receptor: Only peripheral blood was studied, because thyroid tissue, the primary lesion, was inaccessible. Sequencing and analysis were limited to the TCR beta chain. More public clonotypes were shared among persistent patients (under 3,000) than among newly diagnosed patients (roughly 1,000). TRBV28, TRBJ1-2 and TRBJ2-5 were preferentially used in persistent disease, while TRBV20-1 and TRBJ2-1 were favored in newly diagnosed disease. Compared with newly diagnosed patients, persistent Graves' disease patients had lower TCR Shannon entropy and fewer highly expanded clones, which suggests clonal expansion. As a limitation, the authors acknowledged that the small sample size may reduce accuracy.

This specimen's time point label, per the study, means: newly diagnosed GD, antithyroid drugs for less than 3 months. RNA was extracted from PBMCs in TRIzol for both TCR sequencing and RNA sequencing. The diagnosis of Graves' disease followed American Thyroid Association guidelines. Patients were recruited from an endocrinology department in Xi'an, China. Each patient gave 9 to 10 milliliters of peripheral blood, collected in an EDTA anticoagulant tube. PBMCs were isolated by Ficoll Paque Plus density gradient separation without further T cell sorting. An Agilent 2100 Bioanalyzer and agarose gel were used to check RNA quality, while a NanoDrop 2000 measured RNA concentration. This sample was also put to use in a study of T cells in Graves' hyperthyroidism and ophthalmopathy. That second publication adds: A patient counted as having stable Graves' hyperthyroidism if no progression to ophthalmopathy occurred over 18 months of follow-up. Hyperthyroidism patients were aged 18 to 65 years and newly diagnosed, with disease duration of less than 2 months. Any patient with an uncontrolled infection, another autoimmune disease, pregnancy or lactation was excluded. Diagnoses were based on clinical symptoms, serum thyroxine and TRAb, thyroid ultrasound and orbital computed tomography. The first round of RT-PCR for the TCR CDR3 was performed with the HTBI primer set and the Qiagen OneStep RT-PCR kit. Blood samples also contained most of the expanded thyroid clonotypes (frequency above 0.001), which suggests that blood repertoires may reflect thyroid immune responses. A 13 V-J signature model separated ophthalmopathy from stable hyperthyroidism, with approximately 87% sensitivity and 81.08% specificity in cross-validation and 80%/75% in testing. In validation, the model predicted progression to ophthalmopathy with roughly 66% sensitivity and around 72% specificity, a median of around 6.6 months before onset. To identify TCR V-J signatures that set the groups apart, the researchers used a discovery cohort of approximately 98 patients, made up of approximately 43 with Graves' ophthalmopathy and about 59 with stable Graves' hyperthyroidism. Whether ophthalmopathy could be predicted prospectively was tested in an independent validation cohort made up of 18 to 20 hyperthyroidism patients plus 17 patients who later progressed to ophthalmopathy. For training and testing, the approximately 97 patients in the discovery cohort were randomly divided in a 7:3 ratio. In about 6 Graves' hyperthyroidism patients, the study also compared T-cell repertoires from thyroid tissue with T-cell repertoires from blood. After blood sampling, hyperthyroidism patients were treated with methimazole at a starting dose of 30 mg daily, and ophthalmopathy patients were treated with high-dose intravenous methylprednisolone. Libraries were constructed in a second round of multiplex PCR, after which size selection and purification were performed. Paired-end sequencing of the libraries was performed with 100 bp reads on an Illumina HiSeq2000. SOAPnuke was used to process the raw data, throwing out any read that contained adapters or uncalled bases, had a mean Phred below 15, or lacked an exact constant-primer or identifier match. COPE v1.2.5 was used to merge the high-quality paired reads, and each unique nucleotide sequence was defined as a clonotype. MiTCR v1.1 was used to align clonotypes to the IMGT TRBV, TRBD and TRBJ reference segments. Only V-J combinations with frequency above 0.0001, covering 99% to 99.2% of repertoires, were analysed. The TCS score was defined as F50 (clonal expansion) divided by E x V (chaos), with BLOSUM62-based TCRdist calculated between CDR3 peptides within each V-J. Welch's t-statistics and random forest reduced roughly 530 V-J features to under 15, which were used in a naive Bayes classifier (R e1071). Sample size was not statistically predetermined, and investigators were not blinded to group allocation. The paper reports TCR Vbeta CDR3 sequencing of more than 120 peripheral blood samples: around 41 ophthalmopathy, over 70 hyperthyroidism and approximately 17 progressor patients.

The source is a woman aged 35-65 years with Graves disease. Donor details come from another sample of the same person, matched by shared clones. Recombination linked TRBV6-1 to TRBJ1-5; there is no confident call for the D gene. This sample comprised peripheral blood mononuclear cells (PBMCs), obtained at new diagnosis, from a patient treated with antithyroid drugs. The CDR3 is CASSDRDQPQHF. The nucleotide sequence is given as TGTGCCAGCAGTGATAGAGATCAGCCCCAGCATTTT.